This TCR beta chain stems from a study of identical twins. Study findings and constraints: Models came in too low on out-of-frame TCR alpha sharing in monozygotic twins. For out-of-frame beta sequences, excess twin sharing was weaker. Beta clonotypes that were abundant in cord blood contained fewer insertions, a pattern absent from memory repertoires.

A universal primer site was created by template switching, with the cDNA bearing unique molecular identifiers. TCRdb independently ran MiXCR on the 5' RACE reads; one entry per CDR3 protein. The profile shows nearly 650,000 distinct CDR3 sequences, around 7.5% of them singletons. The CDR3 has 14 amino acids. Germline lookup yields CDR1 SGHTA and CDR2 FQGNSA. Trimming stripped 2 bases from V and 4 bases from J, with 9 bases between. This clonotype was observed at least ten times. Antigen: not known. These data were likewise used in another study, on yellow fever vaccine responses in identical twins.

V and J are TRBV7-2 and TRBJ2-1, with D perhaps TRBD2 (6 bases). The source of this sequence is a woman under 30 in good health. Sequenced input: PBMCs. CDR3 region: CASSLRTTYNEQFF. The CDR3 DNA sequence: TGTGCCAGCAGCTTACGGACTACTTACAATGAGCAGTTCTTC.